These 23 T cell receptor beta chains were all obtained from the same sample, sequenced in a study of T cell clusters in autoimmune cytopenias. TRB amplification used approximately 250 ng of peripheral blood genomic DNA. TRB rearrangements were amplified by touch-down multiplex PCR with mixed TRB-A/B primers. From its re-call of the multiplex PCR reads, TCRdb lists each CDR3 protein once, without DNA. Its table lists some 5,100 distinct CDR3 sequences. The data were also submitted as part of a second study, on T cell repertoires in aging, cancer and after chemotherapy.

The specimen was peripheral blood. These receptors came from a human donor in good health.

This sequence joins TRBV7-2 and TRBJ2-6; the D gene TCRdb calls, TRBD1, cannot be checked with no DNA. The CDR3 extends over 17 amino acids. The germline V gene has CDR1 SGHTA and CDR2 FQGNSA. This CDR3 is CASRGGTDYSGANVLTF.

V usage is TRBV6-2 or TRBV6-3 and J usage is TRBJ1-5; TCRdb's D call of TRBD1 is untestable without DNA. Looked up from germline, CDR1 is MNHEY and CDR2 is SVGEGT. The CDR3 loop spans 13 amino acids. CDR3 residues: CASSYGAYQPQHF.

This clonotype shows up as medium-sized by frequency. The V and J genes are TRBV12-3 or TRBV12-4 and TRBJ2-5; TCRdb selects TRBD1, and the lack of DNA leaves this call unchecked. The length of the CDR3 is 15 residues. The CDR3 loop reads CASSLSAGGVETQYF.

The chain joins TRBV5-1 to TRBJ1-6; absent DNA, TCRdb's TRBD1 call cannot be checked. Germline V gene data show CDR1 as SGHRS and CDR2 as YFSETQ. The CDR3 has 15 residues. The CDR3 loop reads CASSLRWGQDSPLHF.

The chain joins TRBV10-2 to TRBJ2-3; TCRdb gives TRBD2 as the D gene, but with no DNA this cannot be confirmed. The CDR3 runs 16 residues. Germline CDR1 is WSHSY and CDR2 is SAAADI. This chain's CDR3 is CASSSLLAGGPDTQYF.

Considering frequency, this clonotype is medium-sized. The genes are TRBV27 and TRBJ2-1; as DNA is missing, the TRBD1 call by TCRdb cannot be tested. The CDR3 has 13 residues. Germline V gene lookup returns CDR1 MNHEY and CDR2 SMNVEV (reference sequence). This chain's CDR3 is CASSRDRVGEQFF.

This clonotype is deemed medium-sized by its frequency. Here the CDR3 reads CASSQVGGRENEQFF. This chain uses TRBV7-9 with TRBJ2-1; TCRdb calls TRBD2, which cannot be checked without DNA. The CDR3 has 15 amino acids. CDR1 is SEHNR, CDR2 FQNEAQ, per germline (reference sequence).

The chain recombines TRBV19 with TRBJ1-5; as DNA is missing, the TRBD1 call by TCRdb cannot be tested. The germline gives CDR1 LNHDA, CDR2 SQIVND (reference sequence). This CDR3 is 14 amino acids long. CDR3: CASSIGGRGGPQHF.

This clonotype is labeled medium-sized based on frequency. The V gene is TRBV12-3 or TRBV12-4, the J gene TRBJ2-6; the D call from TCRdb, TRBD1, cannot be confirmed without DNA. This CDR3 is built from 17 residues. CDR3 residues: CASSFDGGQFGANVLTF.

This clonotype is medium-sized by frequency. The chain uses TRBV19 and TRBJ2-2. Per the germline V gene, CDR1 is LNHDA and CDR2 is SQIVND (reference sequence). The CDR3 length is 13 residues. The CDR3 loop is CASTVGNTGELFF.

This clonotype is labeled medium-sized based on frequency. The chain uses TRBV29-1 and TRBJ2-3; TCRdb's D call, TRBD2, is unchecked because there is no DNA. There are 14 residues in the CDR3. Germline V CDR1 and CDR2: SQVTM, ANQGSEA. The CDR3 sequence is CSVLAGGYTDTQYF.

This CDR3 is CASSFNSQGEKLFF. The chain carries TRBV11-2 and TRBJ1-4; TCRdb indicates TRBD1, and absent DNA this call remains unverified. The CDR3 is made up of 14 amino acids. The germline V gene encodes CDR1 SGHAT and CDR2 FQNNGV.

The chain links TRBV4-2 to TRBJ2-7. The CDR3 covers 13 residues. The germline V gene encodes CDR1 LGHNA and CDR2 YNFKEQ. CDR3 residues: CASSQDRENEQYF.

By frequency, this clonotype is medium-sized. The chain links TRBV19 to TRBJ1-3. The CDR3 covers 14 residues. CDR1 is LNHDA, CDR2 SQIVND, per germline (reference sequence). The CDR3 is CASTRGGSGNTIYF.

In terms of frequency, this clonotype is medium-sized (0.01 to 0.1%). Here the CDR3 reads CASSLVGEANVLTF. V gene TRBV5-1 combines with J gene TRBJ2-6; the D gene TCRdb calls, TRBD1, cannot be checked with no DNA. This CDR3 comprises 14 residues. Germline V gene sequence: CDR1 SGHRS, CDR2 YFSETQ.

The J gene is TRBJ2-3, the V gene TRBV6-1; the TCRdb D gene call, TRBD1, has no DNA to confirm it. The CDR3 length is 15 residues. Per germline, CDR1 MNHNS and CDR2 SASEGT. CDR3 residues: CASSPSDPSSDTQYF.

In terms of frequency, this clonotype is medium-sized. The V call is TRBV19, the J call TRBJ2-2; TCRdb calls TRBD2, which cannot be checked without DNA. CDR3 length equals 16 residues. Per germline, CDR1 LNHDA and CDR2 SQIVND (reference sequence). CDR3: CASSRRASPNTGELFF.

This chain links TRBV27 with TRBJ1-5. Germline loops: CDR1 MNHEY, CDR2 SMNVEV (reference sequence). This CDR3 is 15 amino acids long. Here the CDR3 reads CASSSSQQNNQPQHF.

Frequency places this clonotype as medium-sized. J is TRBJ2-1 and V is TRBV7-9; lacking DNA, the TRBD2 call made by TCRdb goes unchecked. Germline CDR1 is SEHNR and CDR2 is FQNEAQ (reference sequence). The CDR3 runs 18 residues. The CDR3 is CASSPNPLAGGPRNEQFF.

In terms of frequency, this clonotype is medium-sized. This CDR3 is CASSYQPGQKSSGANVLTF. V and J are TRBV6-6 and TRBJ2-6; as DNA is missing, the TRBD1 call by TCRdb cannot be tested. Germline CDR1 MNHNY, CDR2 SVGAGI (reference sequence). The CDR3 is 19 amino acids.

V gene TRBV6-1 combines with J gene TRBJ1-5; with no DNA, the TCRdb D assignment of TRBD1 cannot be verified. The germline V gene has CDR1 MNHNS and CDR2 SASEGT. The CDR3 runs to 14 residues. CDR3 protein: CASIDSGARFPQHF.

According to its frequency, this clonotype is medium-sized (0.01 to 0.1%). The chain employs TRBV19 and TRBJ1-1. The CDR3 is 14 residues long. Germline V gives CDR1 LNHDA, CDR2 SQIVND (reference sequence). This CDR3 reads CASSIRRANTEAFF.

The chain recombines TRBV20-1 with TRBJ2-5; absent DNA, TCRdb's TRBD2 call cannot be checked. Germline CDR1 and CDR2: DFQATT and SNEGSKA (reference sequence). This CDR3 contains 13 residues. CDR3 sequence reads: CSVRGGATETQYF.